A single sample is the source of the 8 T cell receptor beta chains below, sequenced in a study of T cells in Graves' hyperthyroidism and ophthalmopathy. Using RNA transcripts as the source, TCR beta CDR3 regions were amplified. HTBI primers were used for first-round RT-PCR of the TCR CDR3. Using its own MiXCR run on the multiplex PCR reads, TCRdb lists one record per CDR3 protein. The sample lists 250,000 to 300,000 distinct CDR3 sequences, roughly 14% seen once, with more than 7.5% in the top ten. Source material: blood. The receptors here all came from a woman between 25 and 40 years old with Graves' hyperthyroidism that later progressed to Graves' ophthalmopathy.

This clonotype was picked up many times. The rearrangement uses TRBV13 and TRBJ2-2, with D possibly being TRBD2 (5 bases). The V gene's germline CDR1 is PRHDT and CDR2 FYEKMQ (reference sequence). Trimming removed 6 bases from V and 7 bases from J, with 12 bases in between. The CDR3 contains 13 residues. CDR3 coding DNA: TGTGCCAGCAGGGGATTCCGGGGCGGGGAGCTGTTTTTT. This encodes CASRGFRGGELFF. The full variable domain, its missing parts supplied by reference TRBV13 and TRBJ2-2, is AAGVIQSPRHLIKEKRETATLKCYPIPRHDTVYWYQQGPGQDPQFLISFYEKMQSDKGSIPDRFSAQQFSDYHSELNMSSLELGDSALYFCASRGFRGGELFFGEGSRLTVL.

This clonotype has just a few counts. The V call is TRBV29-1, the J call TRBJ2-7, with TRBD2 as a possible D gene (6 bases). V was clipped by 5 bases and J by 1 base, with 12 bases between them. This CDR3 has 13 residues. Germline V gene data show CDR1 as SQVTM and CDR2 as ANQGSEA. CDR3 sequence (DNA): TGCAGCGTTTTCTTAGCGGAGTCCTACGAGCAGTACTTC. Translating it yields CSVFLAESYEQYF.

This clonotype has a count of ten or more. The V call is TRBV24-1, the J call TRBJ2-3; D is perhaps TRBD1 (6 bases). Germline V gene lookup returns CDR1 KGHDR and CDR2 SFDVKD. Trimming cost V 0 bases and J 5 bases, with 20 bases left between them. This CDR3 has 18 residues. In DNA form, the CDR3 reads TGTGCCACCAGTGATTTGCAATCCCCAGGGGTTGACGGAGATACGCAGTATTTT. It encodes CATSDLQSPGVDGDTQYF.

This clonotype was found a few times. This rearrangement joins TRBV9 to TRBJ2-5; D may be TRBD2 (5 bases). CDR1 and CDR2 (germline): SGDLS, YYNGEE. The CDR3 covers 15 residues. V dropped 0 bases and J dropped 0 bases, with 9 bases sitting between them. The CDR3 here is CASSVAGTYQETQYF. CDR3 coding DNA: TGTGCCAGCAGCGTAGCGGGAACGTACCAAGAGACCCAGTACTTC.

This clonotype was detected ten times or more. The genes are TRBV20-1 and TRBJ2-5; 8 nucleotides line up with TRBD2. Germline V gives CDR1 DFQATT, CDR2 SNEGSKA (reference sequence). The V gene end was trimmed by 5 bases and the J gene end by 1 base; junction bases not matched to a gene: 3. The CDR3 has 13 residues. CDR3 loop: CSASGTSQETQYF. CDR3 in DNA: TGCAGTGCTTCAGGGACTAGCCAAGAGACCCAGTACTTC.

This chain joins TRBV20-1 and TRBJ2-7; 10 bases map to TRBD2. Looked up from germline, CDR1 is DFQATT and CDR2 is SNEGSKA (reference sequence). CDR3 length equals 14 residues. The ends lost 0 bases at V and 7 bases at J; junction bases unmatched: 6. CDR3 residues: CSARDPLAGAEQYF. The CDR3 DNA sequence: TGCAGTGCTAGAGACCCTCTAGCGGGAGCTGAGCAGTACTTC.

This clonotype has only a few counts. The chain uses TRBV7-2 and TRBJ1-6, with D maybe TRBD1 (5 bases). The germline V gene has CDR1 SGHTA and CDR2 FQGNSA. CDR3 length equals 15 residues. V was cut by 1 base and J by 7 bases, with 11 bases left in between. CDR3 in amino acids: CASSLGAGGNSPLHF. The CDR3 DNA is TGTGCCAGCAGCTTAGGGGCGGGGGGGAATTCACCCCTCCACTTT.

This clonotype was counted at least ten times. The genes are TRBV27 and TRBJ2-7, with D hard to call. Deletions cut 6 bases from V and 0 bases from J, with 6 bases between. CDR1 and CDR2 (germline): MNHEY, SMNVEV (reference sequence). The CDR3 extends over 12 amino acids. DNA for the CDR3: TGTGCCAGCAGCTCAAGCTCCTACGAGCAGTACTTC. Protein product: CASSSSSYEQYF.